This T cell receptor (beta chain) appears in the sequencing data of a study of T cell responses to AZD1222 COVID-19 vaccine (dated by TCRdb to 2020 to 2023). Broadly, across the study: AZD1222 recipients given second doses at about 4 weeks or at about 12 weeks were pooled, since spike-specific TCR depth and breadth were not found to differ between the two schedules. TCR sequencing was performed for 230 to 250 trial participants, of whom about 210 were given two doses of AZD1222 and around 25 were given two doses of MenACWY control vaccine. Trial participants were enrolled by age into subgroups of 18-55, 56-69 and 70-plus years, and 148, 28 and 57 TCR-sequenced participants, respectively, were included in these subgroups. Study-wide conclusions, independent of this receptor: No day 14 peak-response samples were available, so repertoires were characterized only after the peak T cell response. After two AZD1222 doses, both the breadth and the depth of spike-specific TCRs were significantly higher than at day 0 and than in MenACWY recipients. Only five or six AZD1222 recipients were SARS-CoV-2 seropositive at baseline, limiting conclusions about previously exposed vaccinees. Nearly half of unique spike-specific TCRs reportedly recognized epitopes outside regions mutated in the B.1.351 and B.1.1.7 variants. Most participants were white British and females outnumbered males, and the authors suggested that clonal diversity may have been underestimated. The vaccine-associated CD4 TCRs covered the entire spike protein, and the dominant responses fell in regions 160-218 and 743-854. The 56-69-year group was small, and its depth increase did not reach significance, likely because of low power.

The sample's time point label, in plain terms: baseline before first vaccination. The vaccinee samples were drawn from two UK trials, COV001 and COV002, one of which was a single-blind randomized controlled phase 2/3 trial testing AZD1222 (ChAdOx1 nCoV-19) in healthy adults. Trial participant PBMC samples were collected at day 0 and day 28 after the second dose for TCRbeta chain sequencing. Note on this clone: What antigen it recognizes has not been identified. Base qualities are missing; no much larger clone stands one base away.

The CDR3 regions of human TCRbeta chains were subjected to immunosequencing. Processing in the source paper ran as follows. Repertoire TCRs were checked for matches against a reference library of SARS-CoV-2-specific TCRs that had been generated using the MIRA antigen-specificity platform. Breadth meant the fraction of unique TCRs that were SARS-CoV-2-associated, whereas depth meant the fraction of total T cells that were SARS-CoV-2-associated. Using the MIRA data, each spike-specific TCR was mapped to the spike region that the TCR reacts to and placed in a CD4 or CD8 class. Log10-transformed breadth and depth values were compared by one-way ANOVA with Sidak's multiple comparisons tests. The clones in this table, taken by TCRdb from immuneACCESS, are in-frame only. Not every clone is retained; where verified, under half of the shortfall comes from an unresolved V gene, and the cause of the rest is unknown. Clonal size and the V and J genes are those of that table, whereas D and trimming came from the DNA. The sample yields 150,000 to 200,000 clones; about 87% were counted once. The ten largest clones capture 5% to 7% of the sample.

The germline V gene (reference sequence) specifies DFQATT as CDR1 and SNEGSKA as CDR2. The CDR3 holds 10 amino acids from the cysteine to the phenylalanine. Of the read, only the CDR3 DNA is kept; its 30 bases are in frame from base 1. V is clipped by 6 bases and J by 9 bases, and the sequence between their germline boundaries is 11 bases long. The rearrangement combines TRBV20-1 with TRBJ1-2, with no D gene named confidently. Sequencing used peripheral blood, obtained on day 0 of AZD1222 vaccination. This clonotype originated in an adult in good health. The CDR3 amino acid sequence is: CSARRESYTF. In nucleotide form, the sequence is TGCAGTGCAAGACGCGAGAGCTACACCTTC.